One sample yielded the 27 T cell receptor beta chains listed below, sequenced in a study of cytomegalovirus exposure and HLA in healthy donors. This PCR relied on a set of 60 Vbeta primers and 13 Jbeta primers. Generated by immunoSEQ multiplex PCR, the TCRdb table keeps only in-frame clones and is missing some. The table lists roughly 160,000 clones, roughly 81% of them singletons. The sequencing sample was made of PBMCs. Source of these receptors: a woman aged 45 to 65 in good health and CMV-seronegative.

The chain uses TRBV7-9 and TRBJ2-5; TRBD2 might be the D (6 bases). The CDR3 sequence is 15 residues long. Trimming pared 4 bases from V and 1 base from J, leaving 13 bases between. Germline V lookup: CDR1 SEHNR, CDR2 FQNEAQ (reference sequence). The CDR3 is CASSYPGAGQETQYF. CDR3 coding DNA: TGTGCCAGCAGCTACCCCGGAGCGGGCCAAGAGACCCAGTACTTC.

The DNA for the CDR3 is TGTGCCAGCAGCGGCCGGGACAGGGGGATAGACGAGCAGTACTTC. It translates to CASSGRDRGIDEQYF. This rearrangement joins TRBV28 to TRBJ2-7; TRBD1 agrees at 11 bases. Trimming took 6 bases from V and 5 from J; bases not matched to a gene: 9. Germline CDR1 MDHEN, CDR2 SYDVKM. The CDR3 runs 15 residues.

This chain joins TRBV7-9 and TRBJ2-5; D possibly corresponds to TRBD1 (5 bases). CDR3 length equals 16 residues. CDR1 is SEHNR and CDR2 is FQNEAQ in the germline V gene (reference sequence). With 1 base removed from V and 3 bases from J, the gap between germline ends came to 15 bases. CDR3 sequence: CASSLGQSMGEETQYF. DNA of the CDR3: TGTGCCAGCAGCTTAGGACAGTCCATGGGCGAAGAGACCCAGTACTTC.

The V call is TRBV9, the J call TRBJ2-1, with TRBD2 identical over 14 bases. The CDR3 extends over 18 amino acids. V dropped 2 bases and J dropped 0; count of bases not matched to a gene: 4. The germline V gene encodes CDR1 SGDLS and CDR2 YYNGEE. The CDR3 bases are TGTGCCAGCAGCGTCAGGACTAGCGGGGGGAGCTCCTACAATGAGCAGTTCTTC. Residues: CASSVRTSGGSSYNEQFF.

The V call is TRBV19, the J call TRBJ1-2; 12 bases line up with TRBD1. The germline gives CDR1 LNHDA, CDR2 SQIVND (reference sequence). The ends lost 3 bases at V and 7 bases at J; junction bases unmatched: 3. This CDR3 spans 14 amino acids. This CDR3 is CASSMGQGARGYTF. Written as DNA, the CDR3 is TGTGCCAGTAGTATGGGACAGGGGGCGCGTGGCTACACCTTC.

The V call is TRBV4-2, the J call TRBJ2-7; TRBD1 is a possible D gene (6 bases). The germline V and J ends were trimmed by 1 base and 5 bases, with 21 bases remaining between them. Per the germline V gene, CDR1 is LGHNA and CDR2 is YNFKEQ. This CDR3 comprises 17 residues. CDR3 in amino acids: CASSQGLGGQGSNEQYF. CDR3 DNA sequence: TGTGCCAGCAGCCAAGGATTAGGGGGTCAGGGGAGCAACGAGCAGTACTTC.

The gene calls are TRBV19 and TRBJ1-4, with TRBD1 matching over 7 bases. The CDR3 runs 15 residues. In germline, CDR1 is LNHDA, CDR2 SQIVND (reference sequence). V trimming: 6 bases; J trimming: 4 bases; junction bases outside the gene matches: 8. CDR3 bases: TGTGCCAGTAGGCAAACAGGGGCCGTTAATGAAAAACTGTTTTTT. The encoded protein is CASRQTGAVNEKLFF.

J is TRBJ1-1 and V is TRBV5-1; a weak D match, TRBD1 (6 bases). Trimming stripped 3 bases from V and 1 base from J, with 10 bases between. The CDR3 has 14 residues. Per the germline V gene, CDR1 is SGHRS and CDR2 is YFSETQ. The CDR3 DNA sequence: TGCGCCAGCAGCTCACAGGGATGGAACACTGAAGCTTTCTTT. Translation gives CASSSQGWNTEAFF.

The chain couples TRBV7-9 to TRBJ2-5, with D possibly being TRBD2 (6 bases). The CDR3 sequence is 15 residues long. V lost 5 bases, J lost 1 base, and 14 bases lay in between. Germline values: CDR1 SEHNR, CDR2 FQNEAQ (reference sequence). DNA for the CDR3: TGTGCCAGCAGCGCCCGGAGGGCAGGCCAAGAGACCCAGTACTTC. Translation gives CASSARRAGQETQYF.

The CDR3 loop is CSVRQGTGRDYTEAFF. DNA of the CDR3: TGCAGCGTCAGACAGGGAACAGGGCGTGATTACACTGAAGCTTTCTTT. This sequence joins TRBV29-1 and TRBJ1-1, with TRBD1 matching 7 bases. J was trimmed by 3 bases and V by 6 bases; bases with no gene match: 16. The CDR3 runs 16 residues. Germline V gene data show CDR1 as SQVTM and CDR2 as ANQGSEA.

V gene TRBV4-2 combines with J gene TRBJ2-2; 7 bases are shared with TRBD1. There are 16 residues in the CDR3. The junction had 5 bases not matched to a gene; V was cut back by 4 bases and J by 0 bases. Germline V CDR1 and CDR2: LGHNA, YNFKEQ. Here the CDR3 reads CASSPRTGANTGELFF. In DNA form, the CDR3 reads TGTGCCAGCAGCCCCCGGACAGGCGCGAACACCGGGGAGCTGTTTTTT.

The CDR3 DNA reads as TGTGCTAGTGGTTTGTCACTGACCCCACGACAGGGGTGGGTTCAGCCCCAGCATTTT. Translation: CASGLSLTPRQGWVQPQHF. J is TRBJ1-5 and V is TRBV12-5; TRBD1 matches 8 bases. The CDR3 covers 19 residues. The germline CDR1 and CDR2 sequences are LGHNT and FRNRAP. V lost 2 bases to trimming and J lost 6 bases; unmatched junction nucleotides: 18.

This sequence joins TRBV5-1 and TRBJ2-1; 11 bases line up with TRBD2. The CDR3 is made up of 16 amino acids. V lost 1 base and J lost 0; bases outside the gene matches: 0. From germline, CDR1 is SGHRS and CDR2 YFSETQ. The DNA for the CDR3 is TGCGCCAGCAGCTTGACTAGCGGGAGCTCCTACAATGAGCAGTTCTTC. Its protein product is CASSLTSGSSYNEQFF.

This CDR3 reads CASSLVGQSNEKLFF. CDR3 nucleotides: TGTGCCAGCAGCTTAGTAGGACAGTCTAATGAAAAACTGTTTTTT. The chain recombines TRBV7-6 with TRBJ1-4; the D gene is possibly TRBD1 (6 bases). Trimming cost V 1 base and J 3 bases, with 9 bases left between them. The CDR3 loop spans 15 amino acids. The germline gives CDR1 SGHVS, CDR2 FNYEAQ. Full variable domain (outside the CDR3, taken from reference TRBV7-6 and TRBJ1-4): GAGVSQSPRYKVTKRGQDVALRCDPISGHVSLYWYRQALGQGPEFLTYFNYEAQQDKSGLPNDRFSAERPEGSISTLTIQRTEQRDSAMYRCASSLVGQSNEKLFFGSGTQLSVL.

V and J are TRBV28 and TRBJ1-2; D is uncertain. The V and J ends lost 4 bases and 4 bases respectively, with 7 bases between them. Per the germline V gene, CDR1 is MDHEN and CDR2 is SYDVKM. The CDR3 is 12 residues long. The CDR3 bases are TGTGCCAGCAGTTCCCTAGGCTATGGCTACACCTTC. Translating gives CASSSLGYGYTF.

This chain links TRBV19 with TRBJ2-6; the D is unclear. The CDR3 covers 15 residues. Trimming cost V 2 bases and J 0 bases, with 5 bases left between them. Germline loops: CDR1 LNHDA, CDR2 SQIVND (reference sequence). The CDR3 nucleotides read TGTGCCAGTAGTATACAGAACTCTGGGGCCAACGTCCTGACTTTC. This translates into CASSIQNSGANVLTF.

In nucleotides, the CDR3 is TGTGCCAGCAGCCCCCCTGATCGGGAGTTCCACGAGCAGTACTTC. Translated, it gives CASSPPDREFHEQYF. The rearrangement joins TRBV7-8 to TRBJ2-7, with D perhaps TRBD2 (6 bases). The CDR3 consists of 15 residues. The V gene's germline CDR1 is SGHVS and CDR2 FQNEAQ. Trimming left V 5 bases short and J 5 bases short, with 19 bases between.

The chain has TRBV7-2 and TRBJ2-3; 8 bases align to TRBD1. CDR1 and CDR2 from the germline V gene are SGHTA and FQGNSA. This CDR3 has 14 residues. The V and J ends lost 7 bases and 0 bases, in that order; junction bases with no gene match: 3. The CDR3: CASTDRASTDTQYF. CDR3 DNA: TGTGCCAGCACGGACAGGGCTAGCACAGATACGCAGTATTTT.

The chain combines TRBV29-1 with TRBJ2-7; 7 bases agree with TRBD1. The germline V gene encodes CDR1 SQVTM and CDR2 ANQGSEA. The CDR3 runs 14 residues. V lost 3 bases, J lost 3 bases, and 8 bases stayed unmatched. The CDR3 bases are TGCAGCGTTGAGATTACAGGGGCCAACTACGAGCAGTACTTC. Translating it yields CSVEITGANYEQYF.

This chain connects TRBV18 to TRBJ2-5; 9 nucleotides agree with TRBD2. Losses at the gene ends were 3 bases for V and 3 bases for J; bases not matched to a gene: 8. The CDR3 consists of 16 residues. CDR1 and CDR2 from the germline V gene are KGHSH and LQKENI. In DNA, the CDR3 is TGTGCCAGCTCACCCAGGCCTAGCGGGACGGAAGAGACCCAGTACTTC. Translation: CASSPRPSGTEETQYF. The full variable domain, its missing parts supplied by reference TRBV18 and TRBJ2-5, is NAGVMQNPRHLVRRRGQEARLRCSPMKGHSHVYWYRQLPEEGLKFMVYLQKENIIDESGMPKERFSAEFPKEGPSILRIQQVVRGDSAAYFCASSPRPSGTEETQYFGPGTRLLVL.

This chain's CDR3 is CASSAPGGRSPYEQYF. The CDR3 DNA follows: TGTGCCAGTAGTGCCCCAGGGGGCAGGTCTCCCTACGAGCAGTACTTC. The gene calls are TRBV19 and TRBJ2-7, with 8 bases matching TRBD1. Germline V gives CDR1 LNHDA, CDR2 SQIVND (reference sequence). With 5 bases clipped from V and 2 bases from J, the junction kept 11 bases outside the gene matches. The CDR3 consists of 16 residues.

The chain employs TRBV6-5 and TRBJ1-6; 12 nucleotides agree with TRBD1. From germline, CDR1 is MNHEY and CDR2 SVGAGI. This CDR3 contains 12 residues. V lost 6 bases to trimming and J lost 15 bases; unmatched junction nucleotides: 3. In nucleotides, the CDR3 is TGTGCCAGCAGGGGACAGGGGGCTAACCTCCACTTT. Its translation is CASRGQGANLHF.

CDR3 residues: CASSLPNNEQFF. CDR3 nucleotide sequence: TGCGCCAGCAGCCTTCCCAACAATGAGCAGTTCTTC. The chain has TRBV4-1 and TRBJ2-1; D remains unclear. Germline values: CDR1 MGHRA, CDR2 YSYEKL. V lost 4 bases to trimming and J lost 5 bases, with 6 bases between them. The CDR3 loop spans 12 amino acids.

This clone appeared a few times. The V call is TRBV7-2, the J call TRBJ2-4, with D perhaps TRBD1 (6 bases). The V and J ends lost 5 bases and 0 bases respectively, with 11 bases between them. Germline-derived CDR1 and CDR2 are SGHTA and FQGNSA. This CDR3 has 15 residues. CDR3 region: CASSLGHQAKNIQYF. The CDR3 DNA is TGTGCCAGCAGCCTGGGACACCAAGCCAAAAACATTCAGTACTTC.

CDR3 residues: CAWSDRSPLHF. CDR3 coding DNA: TGTGCCTGGAGTGACAGGTCACCCCTCCACTTT. The genes are TRBV30 and TRBJ1-6; TRBD1 is a possible D gene (5 bases). Germline-derived CDR1 and CDR2 are GTSNPN and SVGIG (reference sequence). V lost 1 base, J lost 10 bases, and 5 bases lay in between. The CDR3 spans 11 residues.

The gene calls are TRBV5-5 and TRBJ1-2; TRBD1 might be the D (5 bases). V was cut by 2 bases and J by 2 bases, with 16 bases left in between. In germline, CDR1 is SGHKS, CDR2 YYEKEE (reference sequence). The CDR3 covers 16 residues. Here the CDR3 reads CASSFSPGGPNYGYTF. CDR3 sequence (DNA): TGTGCCAGCAGCTTCTCCCCCGGGGGACCGAACTATGGCTACACCTTC. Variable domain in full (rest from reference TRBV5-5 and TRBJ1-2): DAGVTQSPTHLIKTRGQQVTLRCSPISGHKSVSWYQQVLGQGPQFIFQYYEKEERGRGNFPDRFSARQFPNYSSELNVNALLLGDSALYLCASSFSPGGPNYGYTFGSGTRLTVV.

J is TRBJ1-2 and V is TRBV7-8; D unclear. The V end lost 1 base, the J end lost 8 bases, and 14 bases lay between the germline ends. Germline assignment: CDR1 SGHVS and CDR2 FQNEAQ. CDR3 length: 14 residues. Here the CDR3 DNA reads TGTGCCAGCAGCTTAGTGGCGGGTGGGTTCGGCTACACCTTC. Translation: CASSLVAGGFGYTF.